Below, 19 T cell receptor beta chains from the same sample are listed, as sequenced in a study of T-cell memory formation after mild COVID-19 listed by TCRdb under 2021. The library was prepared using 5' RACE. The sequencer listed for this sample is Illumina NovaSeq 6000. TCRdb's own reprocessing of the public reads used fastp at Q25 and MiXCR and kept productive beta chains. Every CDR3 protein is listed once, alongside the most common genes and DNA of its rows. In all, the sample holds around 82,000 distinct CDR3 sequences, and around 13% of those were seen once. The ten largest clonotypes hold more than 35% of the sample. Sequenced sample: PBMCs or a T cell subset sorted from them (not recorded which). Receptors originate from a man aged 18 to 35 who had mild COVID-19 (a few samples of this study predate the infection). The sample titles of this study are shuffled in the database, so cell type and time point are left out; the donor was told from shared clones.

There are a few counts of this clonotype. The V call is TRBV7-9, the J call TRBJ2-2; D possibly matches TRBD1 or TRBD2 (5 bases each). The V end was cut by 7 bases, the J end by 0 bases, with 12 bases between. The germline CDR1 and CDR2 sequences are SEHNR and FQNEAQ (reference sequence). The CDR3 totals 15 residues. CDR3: CASTPGLSNTGELFF. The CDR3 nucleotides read TGTGCCAGCACTCCGGGGCTGTCGAACACCGGGGAGCTGTTTTTT.

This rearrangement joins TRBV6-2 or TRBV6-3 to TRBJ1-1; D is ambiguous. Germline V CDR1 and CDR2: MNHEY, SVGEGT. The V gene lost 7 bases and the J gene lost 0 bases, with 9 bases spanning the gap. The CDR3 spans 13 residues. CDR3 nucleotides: TGTGCCAGCACCGTAGTCCTGAACACTGAAGCTTTCTTT. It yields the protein CASTVVLNTEAFF.

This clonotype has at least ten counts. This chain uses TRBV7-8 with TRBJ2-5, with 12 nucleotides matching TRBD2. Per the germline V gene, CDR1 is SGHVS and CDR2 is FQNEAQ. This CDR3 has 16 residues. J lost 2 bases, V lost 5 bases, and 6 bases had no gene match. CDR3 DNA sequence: TGTGCCAGCAGCCCGGGACTAGCGGGCGGGCAAGAGACCCAGTACTTC. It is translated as CASSPGLAGGQETQYF.

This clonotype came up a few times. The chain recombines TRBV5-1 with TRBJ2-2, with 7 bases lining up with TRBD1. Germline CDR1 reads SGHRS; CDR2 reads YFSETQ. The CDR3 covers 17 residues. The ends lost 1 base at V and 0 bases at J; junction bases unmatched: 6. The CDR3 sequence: CASSLSDRASNTGELFF. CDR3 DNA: TGCGCCAGCAGCTTGTCAGACAGGGCATCGAACACCGGGGAGCTGTTTTTT. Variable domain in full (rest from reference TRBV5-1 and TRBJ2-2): KAGVTQTPRYLIKTRGQQVTLSCSPISGHRSVSWYQQTPGQGLQFLFEYFSETQRNKGNFPGRFSGRQFSNSRSEMNVSTLELGDSALYLCASSLSDRASNTGELFFGEGSRLTVL.

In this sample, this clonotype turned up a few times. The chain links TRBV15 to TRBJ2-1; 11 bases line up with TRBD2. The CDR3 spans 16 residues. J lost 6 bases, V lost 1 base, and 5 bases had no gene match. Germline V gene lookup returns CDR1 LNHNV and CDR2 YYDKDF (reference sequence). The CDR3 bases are TGTGCCACCAGCAGAGCCCCCCTAGCGGGGGGCAATGAGCAGTTCTTC. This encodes CATSRAPLAGGNEQFF.

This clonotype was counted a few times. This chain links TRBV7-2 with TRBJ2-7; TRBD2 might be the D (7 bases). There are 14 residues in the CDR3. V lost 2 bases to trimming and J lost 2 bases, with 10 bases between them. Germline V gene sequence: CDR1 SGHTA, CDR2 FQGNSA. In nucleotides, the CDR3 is TGTGCCAGCAGCTTATCGGGGGGCCCCTACGAGCAGTACGTC. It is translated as CASSLSGGPYEQYV.

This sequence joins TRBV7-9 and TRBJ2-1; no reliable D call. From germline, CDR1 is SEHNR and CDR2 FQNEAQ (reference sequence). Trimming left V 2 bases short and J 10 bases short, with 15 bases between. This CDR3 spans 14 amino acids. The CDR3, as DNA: TGTGCCAGCAGCTTACCCGATCGGCGCGGAGAGCAGTTCTTC. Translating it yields CASSLPDRRGEQFF. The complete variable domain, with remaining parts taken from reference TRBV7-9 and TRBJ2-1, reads DTGVSQNPRHKITKRGQNVTFRCDPISEHNRLYWYRQTLGQGPEFLTYFQNEAQLEKSRLLSDRFSAERPKGSFSTLEIQRTEQGDSAMYLCASSLPDRRGEQFFGPGTRLTVL.

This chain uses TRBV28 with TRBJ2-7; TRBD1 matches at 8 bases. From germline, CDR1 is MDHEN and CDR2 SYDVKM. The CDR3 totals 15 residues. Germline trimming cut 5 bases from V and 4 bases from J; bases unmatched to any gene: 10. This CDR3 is CASSESGTGLYEQYV. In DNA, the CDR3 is TGTGCCAGCAGTGAATCGGGGACAGGCCTTTACGAGCAGTACGTC.

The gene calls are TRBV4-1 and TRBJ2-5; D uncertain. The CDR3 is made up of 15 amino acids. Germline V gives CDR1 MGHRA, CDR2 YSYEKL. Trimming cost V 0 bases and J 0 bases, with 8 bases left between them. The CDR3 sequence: CASSQEDADQETQYF. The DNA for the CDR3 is TGCGCCAGCAGCCAAGAGGACGCAGACCAAGAGACCCAGTACTTC.

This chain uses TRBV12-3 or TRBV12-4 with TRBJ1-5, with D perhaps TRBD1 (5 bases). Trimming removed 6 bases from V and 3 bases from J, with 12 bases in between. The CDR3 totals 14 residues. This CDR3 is CASSMGLDNQPQHF. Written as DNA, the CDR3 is TGTGCCAGCAGCATGGGACTGGACAATCAGCCCCAGCATTTT.

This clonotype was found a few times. For the CDR3, the DNA is TGTGCCACGGGACAGGGGGCGATAGGCACTGAAGCTTTCTTT. This gives the protein CATGQGAIGTEAFF. The chain links TRBV6-5 to TRBJ1-1, with TRBD1 identical over 12 bases. The CDR3 has 14 residues. The V gene's germline CDR1 is MNHEY and CDR2 SVGAGI. V trimming: 10 bases; J trimming: 4 bases; junction bases outside the gene matches: 7.

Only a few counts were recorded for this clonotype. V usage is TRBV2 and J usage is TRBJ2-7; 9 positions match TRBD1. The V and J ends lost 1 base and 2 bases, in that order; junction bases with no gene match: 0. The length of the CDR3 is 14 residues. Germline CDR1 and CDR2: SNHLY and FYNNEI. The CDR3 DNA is TGTGCCAGCAGTGAAGGGACAGGGGCCTACGAGCAGTACGTC. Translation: CASSEGTGAYEQYV.

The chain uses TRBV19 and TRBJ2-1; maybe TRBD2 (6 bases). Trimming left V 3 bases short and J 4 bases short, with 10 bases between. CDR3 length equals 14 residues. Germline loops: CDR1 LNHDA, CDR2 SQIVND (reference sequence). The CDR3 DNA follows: TGTGCCAGTAGTATGGCGGGGACTTACAATGAGCAGTTCTTC. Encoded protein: CASSMAGTYNEQFF.

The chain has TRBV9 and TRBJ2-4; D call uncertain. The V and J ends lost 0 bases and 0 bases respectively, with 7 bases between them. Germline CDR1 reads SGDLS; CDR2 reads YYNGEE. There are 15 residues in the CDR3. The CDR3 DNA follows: TGTGCCAGCAGCGTAGACAGCCTAGCCAAAAACATTCAGTACTTC. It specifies CASSVDSLAKNIQYF.

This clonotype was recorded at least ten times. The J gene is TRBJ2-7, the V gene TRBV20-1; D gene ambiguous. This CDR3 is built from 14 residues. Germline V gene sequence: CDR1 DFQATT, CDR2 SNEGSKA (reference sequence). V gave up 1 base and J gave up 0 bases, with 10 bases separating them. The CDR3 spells CSARGQVSSYEQYF. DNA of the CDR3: TGCAGTGCTAGAGGGCAGGTGAGCTCCTACGAGCAGTACTTC.

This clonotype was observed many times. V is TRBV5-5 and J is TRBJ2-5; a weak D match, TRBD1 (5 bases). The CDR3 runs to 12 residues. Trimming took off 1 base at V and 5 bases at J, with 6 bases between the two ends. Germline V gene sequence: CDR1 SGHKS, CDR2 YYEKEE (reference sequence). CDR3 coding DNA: TGTGCCAGCAGCTTGAGGGGCGAGACCCAGTACTTC. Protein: CASSLRGETQYF.

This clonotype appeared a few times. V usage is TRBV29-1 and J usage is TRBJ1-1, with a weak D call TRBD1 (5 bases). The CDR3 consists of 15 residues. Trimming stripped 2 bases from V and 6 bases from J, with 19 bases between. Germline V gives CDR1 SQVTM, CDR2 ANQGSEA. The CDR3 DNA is TGCAGCGTTGAAATAGGGAACTCCCGCAGGGCTGAAGCTTTCTTT. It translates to CSVEIGNSRRAEAFF.

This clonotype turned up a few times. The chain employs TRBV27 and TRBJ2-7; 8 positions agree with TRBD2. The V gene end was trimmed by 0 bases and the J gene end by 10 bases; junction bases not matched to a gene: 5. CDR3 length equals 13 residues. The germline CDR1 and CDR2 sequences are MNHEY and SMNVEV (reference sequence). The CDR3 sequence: CASSLSFGLAQYF. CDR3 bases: TGTGCCAGCAGTTTATCTTTCGGACTAGCTCAGTACTTC.

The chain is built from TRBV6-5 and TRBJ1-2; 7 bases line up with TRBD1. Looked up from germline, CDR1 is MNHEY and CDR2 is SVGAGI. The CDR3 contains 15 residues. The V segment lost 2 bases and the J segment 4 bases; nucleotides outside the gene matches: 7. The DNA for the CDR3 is TGTGCCAGCAGTTACAGCGAGGGACAGCTCTATGGCTACACCTTC. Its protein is CASSYSEGQLYGYTF.